The 2 T cell receptor beta chains in this list originate from one sample, sequenced in a study of T-cell memory formation after mild COVID-19. Via MiXCR, TCRdb re-called the 5' RACE reads, giving one row per CDR3 protein. The table shows about 400,000 distinct CDR3 sequences, with 20% to 30% occurring only once. The sequencing sample was made of PBMCs or a T cell subset sorted from them (not recorded which). The receptors originated from an adult woman who had mild COVID-19 (a few samples of this study predate the infection). Cell type and time point are not known.

This clonotype turned up a few times. V and J are TRBV7-8 and TRBJ1-5; possibly TRBD1 for D (5 bases). Trimming cost V 4 bases and J 2 bases, with 27 bases left between them. Germline CDR1 reads SGHVS; CDR2 reads FQNEAQ. The CDR3 runs 20 residues. CDR3 in DNA: TGTGCCAGCAGCTCCCCCCGGGGGAGGTCGGGTGATGTTCGCAATCAGCCCCAGCATTTT. This translates into CASSSPRGRSGDVRNQPQHF. Full variable domain (remainder filled in from reference TRBV7-8 and TRBJ1-5): GAGVSQSPRYKVAKRGQDVALRCDPISGHVSLFWYQQALGQGPEFLTYFQNEAQLDKSGLPSDRFFAERPEGSVSTLKIQRTQQEDSAVYLCASSSPRGRSGDVRNQPQHFGDGTRLSIL.

This clonotype has just a few counts. The chain uses TRBV5-6 and TRBJ2-2, with D perhaps TRBD1 or TRBD2 (6 bases each). Germline V gene data show CDR1 as SGHDT and CDR2 as YYEEEE. The CDR3 length is 16 residues. V lost 1 base and J 4 bases, leaving 14 bases between the germline ends. The CDR3 region is CASSLYYGGGTGELFF. The CDR3 nucleotides read TGTGCCAGCAGCTTGTATTACGGGGGCGGCACCGGGGAGCTGTTTTTT.